Presented here are 28 T cell receptor beta chains from one specimen sequenced in a study of shared clonotypes between healthy human individuals. This table comes from immunoSEQ multiplex PCR, and its TCRdb copy is limited to in-frame clones, with some not included. The sample has 400,000 to 600,000 clones; approximately 95% are singletons. The sequenced material came from naive CD4+ T cells sorted from blood. Stated subset: CD45RA+ positively selected. The receptors here all came from a woman aged 30 to 39 in good health.

This clone came up once. The V and J genes are TRBV25-1 and TRBJ2-7; the match to TRBD1 covers 7 bases. The CDR3 totals 13 residues. Germline V gives CDR1 MGHDK, CDR2 SYGVNS. V was clipped by 6 bases and J by 0 bases; unmatched bases: 2. Here the CDR3 DNA reads TGTGCCAGCAGAAGACAGGGCTCCTACGAGCAGTACTTC. It yields the protein CASRRQGSYEQYF.

The chain recombines TRBV29-1 with TRBJ1-2; D call uncertain. This CDR3 comprises 12 residues. Germline V gene data show CDR1 as SQVTM and CDR2 as ANQGSEA. The V end was cut by 6 bases, the J end by 5 bases, with 13 bases between. DNA of the CDR3: TGCAGCGTGAGGTCCGAAGGGTATGGCTACACCTTC. Translating it yields CSVRSEGYGYTF.

The J gene is TRBJ2-1, the V gene TRBV25-1, with D perhaps assigned TRBD1 or TRBD2 (5 bases each). This CDR3 region has 18 residues. The germline V gene has CDR1 MGHDK and CDR2 SYGVNS. The V gene lost 1 base and the J gene lost 0 bases, with 16 bases spanning the gap. CDR3 bases: TGTGCCAGCAGTGAATTTGGGGGTACTCATCGCTCCTACAATGAGCAGTTCTTC. Amino acid sequence: CASSEFGGTHRSYNEQFF. The complete variable domain, with remaining parts taken from reference TRBV25-1 and TRBJ2-1, reads EADIYQTPRYLVIGTGKKITLECSQTMGHDKMYWYQQDPGMELHLIHYSYGVNSTEKGDLSSESTVSRIRTEHFPLTLESARPSHTSQYLCASSEFGGTHRSYNEQFFGPGTRLTVL.

The chain couples TRBV27 to TRBJ2-2; D remains unclear. Germline values: CDR1 MNHEY, CDR2 SMNVEV (reference sequence). The CDR3 totals 12 residues. The V end was cut by 2 bases, the J end by 4 bases, with 2 bases between. CDR3 in DNA: TGTGCCAGCAGTTTAAGCACCGGGGAGCTGTTTTTT. It encodes CASSLSTGELFF.

The count of this clone is one. The chain employs TRBV11-2 and TRBJ2-5, with 13 bases that match TRBD2. Matching the DNA end better, TRBJ2-7 makes the J call doubtful. Germline lookup yields CDR1 SGHAT and CDR2 FQNNGV. The CDR3 spans 17 residues. Here the CDR3 DNA reads TGTGCCAGCAGCTTAGCCAGGACTAGCGGGAGCTCCTACGAGCAGTACTTC. This encodes CASSLARTSGSSYEQYF.

The rearrangement joins TRBV9 to TRBJ1-4; D perhaps matches TRBD1 (5 bases). The CDR3 sequence is 16 residues long. CDR1 SGDLS and CDR2 YYNGEE come from the germline V gene. V shed 3 bases and J shed 8 bases, with 20 bases lying between them. In DNA form, the CDR3 reads TGTGCCAGCAGCGACACCCCGGGACTTCGGGGGGAAAAACTGTTTTTT. Its protein is CASSDTPGLRGEKLFF. Full variable domain (remainder filled in from reference TRBV9 and TRBJ1-4): DSGVTQTPKHLITATGQRVTLRCSPRSGDLSVYWYQQSLDQGLQFLIQYYNGEERAKGNILERFSAQQFPDLHSELNLSSLELGDSALYFCASSDTPGLRGEKLFFGSGTQLSVL.

This clone showed up just once. The chain joins TRBV6-1 to TRBJ2-1; 7 bases align to TRBD2. V shed 6 bases, J shed 2 bases, and the junction held 4 bases outside the gene matches. The CDR3 contains 14 residues. Germline loops: CDR1 MNHNS, CDR2 SASEGT. DNA for the CDR3: TGTGCCAGCAGGAGCGGGAACGCCTACAATGAGCAGTTCTTC. It translates to CASRSGNAYNEQFF.

The chain combines TRBV6-1 with TRBJ2-3, with D unresolved. This CDR3 is 12 amino acids long. Trimming shortened V by 5 bases and J by 4 bases, and 7 bases separated the two germline ends. CDR1 MNHNS and CDR2 SASEGT come from the germline V gene. CDR3 bases: TGTGCCAGCAGTCCCGTCTCAGATACGCAGTATTTT. Protein product: CASSPVSDTQYF.

The genes are TRBV4-1 and TRBJ2-5; 7 nucleotides align to TRBD2. The germline V gene has CDR1 MGHRA and CDR2 YSYEKL. Trimming took 4 bases from V and 7 from J; bases not matched to a gene: 9. The CDR3 is 14 amino acids. The CDR3: CASSPPSGQGTQYF. The CDR3 DNA is TGCGCCAGCAGCCCCCCTAGCGGCCAGGGGACCCAGTACTTC.

This sequence joins TRBV28 and TRBJ1-4; D is perhaps TRBD1 (5 bases). The V gene's germline CDR1 is MDHEN and CDR2 SYDVKM. V lost 5 bases and J lost 5, with 15 bases in between. This CDR3 spans 15 amino acids. The CDR3 DNA follows: TGTGCCAGCAGTCCGGGGACGGCACTAAATGAAAAACTGTTTTTT. Amino acid sequence: CASSPGTALNEKLFF.

The V and J genes are TRBV28 and TRBJ1-6; 7 nucleotides line up with TRBD1. CDR1 and CDR2 (germline): MDHEN, SYDVKM. The CDR3 runs to 15 residues. With 5 bases clipped from V and 8 bases from J, the junction kept 9 bases outside the gene matches. The CDR3 sequence is CASSMGGGADSPLHF. The DNA of the CDR3 is TGTGCCAGCAGTATGGGAGGGGGCGCGGATTCACCCCTCCACTTT.

The J gene is TRBJ2-5, the V gene TRBV7-7; D is perhaps TRBD1 (6 bases). CDR1 and CDR2 (germline): SSHAT, FNYEAQ (reference sequence). V lost 5 bases and J lost 3, with 16 bases in between. The CDR3 totals 15 residues. In DNA, the CDR3 is TGTGCCAGCAGCCTCCTCGCCGGGACAAAAGAGACCCAGTACTTC. The encoded protein is CASSLLAGTKETQYF.

The chain recombines TRBV7-8 with TRBJ2-1; 9 bases are shared with TRBD2. Germline V CDR1 and CDR2: SGHVS, FQNEAQ. The CDR3 totals 15 residues. V trimming: 5 bases; J trimming: 7 bases; junction bases outside the gene matches: 9. For the CDR3, the DNA is TGTGCCAGCAGCCTGTTTGGTAGCGGGAGTAATGAGCAGTTCTTC. This codes for CASSLFGSGSNEQFF. The variable domain in full, completed from reference TRBV7-8 and TRBJ2-1, reads GAGVSQSPRYKVAKRGQDVALRCDPISGHVSLFWYQQALGQGPEFLTYFQNEAQLDKSGLPSDRFFAERPEGSVSTLKIQRTQQEDSAVYLCASSLFGSGSNEQFFGPGTRLTVL.

Notes on this clone: Within the sample, other DNA sequences also encode this same CDR3. The chain is built from TRBV18 and TRBJ2-2; D remains unclear. The germline V and J ends were trimmed by 1 base and 8 bases, with 5 bases remaining between them. The CDR3 is made up of 12 amino acids. Germline CDR1 and CDR2: KGHSH and LQKENI. CDR3 nucleotide sequence: TGTGCCAGCTCACCACAGACTGGGGAGCTGTTTTTT. Protein sequence: CASSPQTGELFF.

The chain carries TRBV18 and TRBJ2-1; TRBD2 aligns across 15 bases. CDR1 KGHSH and CDR2 LQKENI come from the germline V gene. With V trimmed by 2 bases and J by 0 bases, 5 bases remained unmatched. This CDR3 contains 19 residues. Written as DNA, the CDR3 is TGTGCCAGCTCACCATTAGGACTAGCGGGAGGGAGCTCCTACAATGAGCAGTTCTTC. Residues: CASSPLGLAGGSSYNEQFF.

CDR3 nucleotides: TGTGCCAGCAGTTCCCCGGGACAGGGAAGGTCCGGCTATGGCTACACCTTC. Amino acid sequence: CASSSPGQGRSGYGYTF. The chain uses TRBV28 and TRBJ1-2, with 9 bases identical to TRBD1. Germline V gives CDR1 MDHEN, CDR2 SYDVKM. J was trimmed by 4 bases and V by 4 bases; bases with no gene match: 13. The CDR3 extends over 17 amino acids.

The chain is built from TRBV7-9 and TRBJ2-3; 8 positions agree with TRBD1. The J segment lost 4 bases and the V segment lost 3 bases, leaving 9 bases of the junction unmatched. The CDR3 totals 16 residues. CDR1 SEHNR and CDR2 FQNEAQ come from the germline V gene (reference sequence). CDR3 bases: TGTGCCAGCAGCTTCTCAGGAGCAGGGGGCTCAGATACGCAGTATTTT. Protein product: CASSFSGAGGSDTQYF.

The rearrangement joins TRBV10-1 to TRBJ2-5; unclear D gene. This CDR3 has 12 residues. CDR1 and CDR2 from the germline V gene are WNHNN and SYGVQD (reference sequence). V gave up 3 bases and J gave up 5 bases, with 7 bases separating them. CDR3 residues: CASSDGQETQYF. The CDR3 DNA reads as TGCGCCAGCAGTGACGGGCAGGAGACCCAGTACTTC.

V gene TRBV7-8 combines with J gene TRBJ2-7; D is undetermined. V was trimmed by 5 bases and J by 2 bases, leaving 13 bases between them. The CDR3 has 14 residues. Per germline, CDR1 SGHVS and CDR2 FQNEAQ. CDR3 coding DNA: TGTGCCAGCAGCGTAAGTGACGGAGCCTACGAGCAGTACTTC. The encoded protein is CASSVSDGAYEQYF. Together with reference TRBV7-8 and TRBJ2-7, the CDR3 gives the full variable domain: GAGVSQSPRYKVAKRGQDVALRCDPISGHVSLFWYQQALGQGPEFLTYFQNEAQLDKSGLPSDRFFAERPEGSVSTLKIQRTQQEDSAVYLCASSVSDGAYEQYFGPGTRLTVT.

The chain uses TRBV6-5 and TRBJ1-2, with 7 nucleotides matching TRBD1. Looked up from germline, CDR1 is MNHEY and CDR2 is SVGAGI. This CDR3 is 14 amino acids long. V dropped 2 bases and J dropped 4; count of bases not matched to a gene: 4. CDR3 sequence reads: CASSYDQGGYGYTF. The DNA for the CDR3 is TGTGCCAGCAGTTACGATCAGGGGGGCTATGGCTACACCTTC.

This chain links TRBV27 with TRBJ2-7, with 13 bases lining up with TRBD2. This CDR3 spans 16 amino acids. V lost 5 bases to trimming and J lost 4 bases; unmatched junction nucleotides: 8. Germline loops: CDR1 MNHEY, CDR2 SMNVEV (reference sequence). CDR3 DNA: TGTGCCAGCAGTCGAGGACTAGCGGGAGACGGGTACGAGCAGTACTTC. Translation gives CASSRGLAGDGYEQYF.

The rearrangement links TRBV5-1 to TRBJ2-7; 10 nucleotides match TRBD1. CDR1 is SGHRS and CDR2 is YFSETQ in the germline V gene. V shed 3 bases and J 3 bases; nucleotides not matched to a gene: 6. The CDR3 extends over 15 amino acids. The DNA for the CDR3 is TGCGCCAGCAGCTGGGGACAGGGGCATCTCTACGAGCAGTACTTC. This sequence encodes CASSWGQGHLYEQYF. Complete variable domain (other parts from reference TRBV5-1 and TRBJ2-7): KAGVTQTPRYLIKTRGQQVTLSCSPISGHRSVSWYQQTPGQGLQFLFEYFSETQRNKGNFPGRFSGRQFSNSRSEMNVSTLELGDSALYLCASSWGQGHLYEQYFGPGTRLTVT.

This clone is a singleton in its sample. This rearrangement joins TRBV2 to TRBJ2-2, with D possibly being TRBD1 or TRBD2 (5 bases each). Germline-derived CDR1 and CDR2 are SNHLY and FYNNEI. The CDR3 consists of 16 residues. The germline V and J ends were trimmed by 6 bases and 6 bases, with 20 bases remaining between them. Here the CDR3 reads CASRHTGTLVSGELFF. CDR3 in DNA: TGTGCCAGCAGACATACCGGGACCTTAGTATCCGGGGAGCTGTTTTTT.

The chain is built from TRBV4-1 and TRBJ2-5; no clear D gene. V was clipped by 0 bases and J by 2 bases, with 10 bases between them. The CDR3 loop spans 15 amino acids. CDR1 is MGHRA and CDR2 is YSYEKL in the germline V gene. In DNA form, the CDR3 reads TGCGCCAGCAGCCAAGAAAGACCAGGACAAGAGACCCAGTACTTC. It is translated as CASSQERPGQETQYF.

V gene TRBV2 combines with J gene TRBJ2-1; 7 bases are a match to TRBD2. V lost 7 bases and J lost 5; bases outside the gene matches: 17. CDR3 length: 17 residues. The germline V gene has CDR1 SNHLY and CDR2 FYNNEI. CDR3 residues: CASKGRYEASGHNEQFF. CDR3 nucleotide sequence: TGTGCCAGCAAGGGGCGCTACGAAGCTAGCGGTCACAATGAGCAGTTCTTC.

The chain combines TRBV19 with TRBJ2-2; the D is unclear. Germline-derived CDR1 and CDR2 are LNHDA and SQIVND (reference sequence). The CDR3 contains 14 residues. The V end lost 3 bases, the J end lost 4 bases, and 9 bases lay between the germline ends. The DNA for the CDR3 is TGTGCCAGTAGTATGTACCCCGGCACCGGGGAGCTGTTTTTT. This translates into CASSMYPGTGELFF.

J is TRBJ2-5 and V is TRBV6-5; TRBD1 matches at 7 bases. The better agreement between TRBJ2-7 and the DNA end casts doubt on the J call. This CDR3 has 13 amino acids. CDR1 and CDR2 from the germline V gene are MNHEY and SVGAGI. Here the CDR3 reads CASSYRQGYEQYF. The CDR3 nucleotides are TGTGCCAGCAGTTACAGACAGGGCTACGAGCAGTACTTC.

This sequence joins TRBV14 and TRBJ2-5; 8 bases line up with TRBD1. The J call may not be correct, given that the DNA end is closer to TRBJ2-7. Germline assignment: CDR1 SGHDN and CDR2 FVKESK. CDR3 length: 12 amino acids. CDR3 protein: CAKDRAAYEQYF. The CDR3 DNA reads as TGTGCGAAGGACAGGGCGGCCTACGAGCAGTACTTC.